One sample yielded the 26 T cell receptor beta chains listed below, sequenced in a study of Ad26.COV2.S vaccination and SARS-CoV-2 variants. Measured with immunoSEQ multiplex PCR; TCRdb has only the in-frame clones, and not every one. In the table there are some 410,000 clones, about nine tenths of which are singletons. Treatment meaning: around 19 received Ad26.COV2.S at low or high dose, single or two shots; roughly 5 received placebo; per-sample allocation not given. Specimens were obtained on day 63 following the first vaccine or placebo injection. Source: peripheral blood, taken in a trial of Ad26.COV2.S vaccine versus placebo. Receptor source: a person aged 18-60 years who received the Ad26.COV2.S COVID-19 vaccine or a placebo.

The chain has TRBV20-1 and TRBJ2-6, with D uncertain. The germline gives CDR1 DFQATT, CDR2 SNEGSKA (reference sequence). Trimming took off 3 bases at V and 0 bases at J, with 15 bases between the two ends. The CDR3 loop spans 17 amino acids. This CDR3 is CSASDVRSSSGANVLTF. The CDR3 DNA follows: TGCAGTGCTAGTGATGTACGGAGTAGCTCTGGGGCCAACGTCCTGACTTTC.

V usage is TRBV19 and J usage is TRBJ2-1; tentatively, D is TRBD1 or TRBD2 (6 bases each). From germline, CDR1 is LNHDA and CDR2 SQIVND (reference sequence). This CDR3 spans 15 amino acids. Trimming took off 5 bases at V and 1 base at J, with 12 bases between the two ends. CDR3 sequence: CASSYGGGSYNEQFF. CDR3 DNA: TGTGCCAGTAGTTACGGGGGCGGATCCTACAATGAGCAGTTCTTC.

This clone came up once. Here the CDR3 reads CASTDFAGQTGTDGSGNTIYF. The DNA for the CDR3 is TGTGCCAGCACCGATTTTGCGGGACAAACCGGGACAGATGGCTCTGGAAACACCATATATTTT. J is TRBJ1-3 and V is TRBV4-2, with 7 nucleotides matching TRBD1. The V gene end was trimmed by 7 bases and the J gene end by 0 bases; junction bases not matched to a gene: 24. The germline V gene encodes CDR1 LGHNA and CDR2 YNFKEQ. The CDR3 totals 21 residues.

The chain couples TRBV2 to TRBJ2-5; D might be TRBD1 or TRBD2, each matching 5 bases. Germline lookup yields CDR1 SNHLY and CDR2 FYNNEI. CDR3 length: 15 amino acids. The germline V and J ends were trimmed by 6 bases and 5 bases, with 19 bases remaining between them. The DNA for the CDR3 is TGTGCCAGCAGGGACCTAGTGGGGGACCGGGAGACCCAGTACTTC. Amino acids: CASRDLVGDRETQYF.

The rearrangement uses TRBV4-3 and TRBJ2-7; no clear D. V lost 0 bases, J lost 5 bases, and 8 bases lay in between. This CDR3 is 13 amino acids long. The germline gives CDR1 LGHNA, CDR2 YSLEER. CDR3 DNA: TGCGCCAGCAGCCAAGAAGGCGGCGACGAGCAGTACTTC. It is translated as CASSQEGGDEQYF.

This clone was found once. The chain carries TRBV28 and TRBJ2-1, with a tentative D call TRBD2 (6 bases). The CDR3 totals 13 residues. Between the trimmed V and J ends, which lost 7 bases and 6 bases, there was a span of 13 bases. The germline V gene encodes CDR1 MDHEN and CDR2 SYDVKM. In nucleotides, the CDR3 is TGTGCCAGCACCTTGGGGGGAATCAATGAGCAGTTCTTC. It translates to CASTLGGINEQFF.

The chain combines TRBV27 with TRBJ2-3; D remains ambiguous. This CDR3 contains 16 residues. Trimming left V 3 bases short and J 4 bases short, with 17 bases between. The V gene's germline CDR1 is MNHEY and CDR2 SMNVEV (reference sequence). CDR3 residues: CASSFAFGPRADTQYF. In DNA, the CDR3 is TGTGCCAGCAGTTTCGCTTTCGGCCCCCGGGCAGATACGCAGTATTTT.

The chain links TRBV6-2 or TRBV6-3 to TRBJ1-1; TRBD1 might be the D (5 bases). The CDR3 sequence is 15 residues long. V was pared by 5 bases and J by 4 bases, with 17 bases between. In germline, CDR1 is MNHEY, CDR2 SVGEGT. The CDR3: CASSLLIRVGTEAFF. In nucleotides, the CDR3 is TGTGCCAGCAGTCTCTTGATCAGGGTAGGCACTGAAGCTTTCTTT.

The chain is built from TRBV12-3 or TRBV12-4 and TRBJ2-3, with 7 positions matching TRBD1. The CDR3 extends over 11 amino acids. V lost 7 bases to trimming and J lost 12 bases; unmatched junction nucleotides: 7. This chain's CDR3 is CASTRDSEQYF. CDR3 sequence (DNA): TGTGCCAGCACACGGGACAGTGAACAGTATTTT.

The V gene is TRBV20-1, the J gene TRBJ2-1; a weak D match, TRBD1 (5 bases). Germline CDR1 is DFQATT and CDR2 is SNEGSKA (reference sequence). Trimming shortened V by 3 bases and J by 10 bases, and 10 bases separated the two germline ends. The CDR3 covers 11 residues. The CDR3 region is CSASLGREQFF. DNA of the CDR3: TGCAGTGCTAGTCTGGGGCGGGAGCAGTTCTTC.

The CDR3 DNA reads as TGTGCCAGCAGCTTAGATATTCTATGGATACAAACAAACAATGAGCAGTTCTTC. Protein product: CASSLDILWIQTNNEQFF. The chain uses TRBV7-2 and TRBJ2-1; D not certain. Germline CDR1 and CDR2: SGHTA and FQGNSA. This CDR3 comprises 18 residues. Deletions cut 1 base from V and 5 bases from J, with 21 bases between.

This chain joins TRBV18 and TRBJ2-4; 12 nucleotides match TRBD2. CDR3 length equals 16 residues. The germline CDR1 and CDR2 sequences are KGHSH and LQKENI. V shed 3 bases and J 6 bases; nucleotides not matched to a gene: 6. CDR3 region: CASSPSTSGGPNIQYF. CDR3 DNA: TGTGCCAGCTCACCGTCGACTAGCGGGGGCCCAAACATTCAGTACTTC.

V and J are TRBV28 and TRBJ1-4, with 12 bases that match TRBD1. The V gene's germline CDR1 is MDHEN and CDR2 SYDVKM. The ends lost 6 bases at V and 3 bases at J; junction bases unmatched: 11. The CDR3 covers 18 residues. CDR3 sequence: CASRLDRDRGRANEKLFF. CDR3 in DNA: TGTGCCAGCAGACTGGACCGGGACAGGGGGCGGGCTAATGAAAAACTGTTTTTT. Variable domain in full (rest from reference TRBV28 and TRBJ1-4): DVKVTQSSRYLVKRTGEKVFLECVQDMDHENMFWYRQDPGLGLRLIYFSYDVKMKEKGDIPEGYSVSREKKERFSLILESASTNQTSMYLCASRLDRDRGRANEKLFFGSGTQLSVL.

The rearrangement uses TRBV30 and TRBJ2-7; perhaps TRBD1 as D (6 bases). CDR3 length equals 14 residues. From germline, CDR1 is GTSNPN and CDR2 SVGIG (reference sequence). The V and J ends lost 1 base and 3 bases respectively, with 13 bases between them. CDR3 coding DNA: TGTGCCTGGAGTGGAAGGACAGCCCTCTACGAGCAGTACTTC. Translation: CAWSGRTALYEQYF. Together with reference TRBV30 and TRBJ2-7, the CDR3 gives the full variable domain: SQTIHQWPATLVQPVGSPLSLECTVEGTSNPNLYWYRQAAGRGLQLLFYSVGIGQISSEVPQNLSASRPQDRQFILSSKKLLLSDSGFYLCAWSGRTALYEQYFGPGTRLTVT.

V is TRBV6-4 and J is TRBJ2-2; tentative D call: TRBD2 (5 bases). The CDR3 is 13 amino acids. V gave up 5 bases and J gave up 3 bases, with 7 bases separating them. Per the germline V gene, CDR1 is MRHNA and CDR2 is SNTAGT. The CDR3 is CASSPGDTGELFF. The CDR3 DNA follows: TGTGCCAGCAGTCCCGGGGACACCGGGGAGCTGTTTTTT.

This chain joins TRBV27 and TRBJ1-2; D gene uncertain. This CDR3 comprises 13 residues. CDR1 is MNHEY and CDR2 is SMNVEV in the germline V gene (reference sequence). V shed 6 bases and J shed 1 base, with 9 bases lying between them. As DNA, the CDR3 is TGTGCCAGCAGCATCGGGGATAACTATGGCTACACCTTC. Translation: CASSIGDNYGYTF.

Here the CDR3 DNA reads TGTGCCAGTACTTGGACAGGGGTTATGAACACTGAAGCTTTCTTT. Translated: CASTWTGVMNTEAFF. This rearrangement joins TRBV19 to TRBJ1-1; 9 positions match TRBD1. The V segment lost 7 bases and the J segment 0 bases; nucleotides outside the gene matches: 6. The length of the CDR3 is 15 residues. The V gene's germline CDR1 is LNHDA and CDR2 SQIVND (reference sequence).

The genes are TRBV7-2 and TRBJ2-7, with 10 bases that match TRBD2. Germline V lookup: CDR1 SGHTA, CDR2 FQGNSA. V was clipped by 4 bases and J by 3 bases; unmatched bases: 3. This CDR3 region has 14 residues. The CDR3 coding sequence is TGTGCCAGCAGCTGGACTAGCGGAGACTACGAGCAGTACTTC. Translating gives CASSWTSGDYEQYF.

The chain carries TRBV7-2 and TRBJ2-5; 7 positions match TRBD2. Germline V gene sequence: CDR1 SGHTA, CDR2 FQGNSA. The trim removed 1 base at V and 5 bases at J, leaving 7 bases unmatched. This CDR3 has 15 amino acids. The CDR3 is CASSLGPGGSETQYF. The CDR3 bases are TGTGCCAGCAGCTTAGGGCCCGGGGGGAGCGAGACCCAGTACTTC.

The genes are TRBV10-2 and TRBJ2-5; 7 positions match TRBD1. The CDR3 totals 16 residues. Germline V gene lookup returns CDR1 WSHSY and CDR2 SAAADI. Losses at the gene ends were 3 bases for V and 5 bases for J; bases not matched to a gene: 12. The CDR3 DNA reads as TGCGCCAGCAGTGACCTATTAGGACAGGCAGGCGAGACCCAGTACTTC. Encoded protein: CASSDLLGQAGETQYF.

The V gene is TRBV9, the J gene TRBJ2-7; tentatively, D is TRBD2 (5 bases). The germline V and J ends were trimmed by 0 bases and 1 base, with 17 bases remaining between them. The CDR3 loop spans 17 amino acids. Germline-derived CDR1 and CDR2 are SGDLS and YYNGEE. The CDR3 region has the DNA TGTGCCAGCAGCGTAGGTACATCGGGGTCAACGTCCTACGAGCAGTACTTC. This sequence encodes CASSVGTSGSTSYEQYF.

This rearrangement joins TRBV30 to TRBJ2-1; no clear D gene. Per the germline V gene, CDR1 is GTSNPN and CDR2 is SVGIG (reference sequence). CDR3 length equals 13 residues. Trimming removed 4 bases from V and 2 bases from J, with 9 bases in between. This chain's CDR3 is CAWTLDTYNEQFF. The CDR3 DNA follows: TGTGCCTGGACCCTAGATACCTACAATGAGCAGTTCTTC. Combining the CDR3 with reference TRBV30 and TRBJ2-1 gives the whole variable domain SQTIHQWPATLVQPVGSPLSLECTVEGTSNPNLYWYRQAAGRGLQLLFYSVGIGQISSEVPQNLSASRPQDRQFILSSKKLLLSDSGFYLCAWTLDTYNEQFFGPGTRLTVL.

J is TRBJ2-3 and V is TRBV5-6; possibly TRBD1 for D (6 bases). Germline values: CDR1 SGHDT, CDR2 YYEEEE. The CDR3 spans 14 residues. V was pared by 4 bases and J by 2 bases, with 11 bases between. The CDR3 is CASSLGAPTDTQYF. The CDR3 region has the DNA TGTGCCAGCAGCCTGGGGGCCCCCACAGATACGCAGTATTTT.

This chain uses TRBV5-1 with TRBJ1-2; tentative D call: TRBD1 (5 bases). Germline V CDR1 and CDR2: SGHRS, YFSETQ. There are 14 residues in the CDR3. V was pared by 0 bases and J by 4 bases, with 10 bases between. The DNA of the CDR3 is TGCGCCAGCAGCTTGGCAGGGTCTACCTATGGCTACACCTTC. Translated: CASSLAGSTYGYTF.

The table lists this clone with a count of one. The chain recombines TRBV7-6 with TRBJ2-7; D uncertain. The CDR3 is 13 residues long. Germline assignment: CDR1 SGHVS and CDR2 FNYEAQ. The V and J ends lost 0 bases and 5 bases respectively, with 8 bases between them. CDR3 amino acids: CASSLAPHDEQYF. The CDR3, as DNA: TGTGCCAGCAGCTTAGCCCCCCATGACGAGCAGTACTTC.

The chain uses TRBV7-9 and TRBJ2-3; tentative D call: TRBD2 (6 bases). This CDR3 region has 15 residues. Germline V CDR1 and CDR2: SEHNR, FQNEAQ (reference sequence). V lost 4 bases to trimming and J lost 2 bases, with 13 bases between them. Here the CDR3 reads CASSSAGTSTDTQYF. The CDR3 region has the DNA TGTGCCAGCAGCTCCGCCGGGACTTCCACAGATACGCAGTATTTT.